A single sample gave rise to the 27 T cell receptor beta chains below, sequenced in a study of CD8 T cells in ankylosing spondylitis. Study-level points and caveats: A TCR beta motif made of fewer than ten highly homologous variants seemed typical of ankylosing spondylitis blood.

From the 5' RACE reads, TCRdb called clonotypes with MiXCR, one entry per CDR3 protein. Among over 600,000 distinct CDR3 sequences listed, roughly 20% were seen once. These receptors' antigens are unknown. Input material: blood, either unsorted or a sorted T cell fraction (not recorded which). The receptors shown here come from a male donor with ankylosing spondylitis.

J is TRBJ2-7 and V is TRBV7-6; D gene uncertain. V lost 1 base and J lost 5, with 18 bases in between. The CDR3 length is 16 residues. Germline lookup yields CDR1 SGHVS and CDR2 FNYEAQ. CDR3 in amino acids: CASSLEASGFNHEQYF. The CDR3 DNA reads TGTGCCAGCAGCTTAGAGGCATCAGGATTCAATCACGAGCAGTACTTC.

This clonotype has only a few counts. The chain combines TRBV5-5 with TRBJ2-7, with 7 bases aligning to TRBD2. Per germline, CDR1 SGHKS and CDR2 YYEKEE (reference sequence). The V segment lost 1 base and the J segment 2 bases; nucleotides outside the gene matches: 6. The CDR3 is 15 amino acids. The CDR3 region is CASSLKREGAYEQYF. The DNA for the CDR3 is TGTGCCAGCAGCTTGAAAAGGGAGGGAGCCTACGAGCAGTACTTC.

The J gene is TRBJ1-1, the V gene TRBV7-9; tentative D call: TRBD1 (5 bases). Trimming stripped 5 bases from V and 4 bases from J, with 23 bases between. This CDR3 comprises 17 residues. Germline V gives CDR1 SEHNR, CDR2 FQNEAQ (reference sequence). CDR3 protein: CASSPPLSQGRGTEAFF. The DNA of the CDR3 is TGTGCCAGCAGCCCCCCGCTTTCTCAGGGACGAGGCACTGAAGCTTTCTTT.

This chain links TRBV5-1 with TRBJ2-3; 10 bases fit TRBD1. The germline CDR1 and CDR2 sequences are SGHRS and YFSETQ. This CDR3 spans 15 amino acids. After removal of 1 base from V and 4 bases from J, the junction contained 3 bases not matched to a gene. The CDR3 spells CASSLTGQGSDTQYF. CDR3 bases: TGCGCCAGCAGCTTGACGGGACAGGGGTCAGATACGCAGTATTTT.

This clonotype has a handful of counts. The CDR3 nucleotides read TGCGCCAGCAGCCAAGATTCTACTGGACTGATGAACACTGAAGCTTTCTTT. Protein product: CASSQDSTGLMNTEAFF. The V call is TRBV4-1, the J call TRBJ1-1; unclear D gene. The CDR3 has 17 residues. Germline V CDR1 and CDR2: MGHRA, YSYEKL. Deletions cut 0 bases from V and 0 bases from J, with 14 bases between.

By proportion, this clonotype is medium-sized. The chain combines TRBV20-1 with TRBJ2-3, with 12 bases matching TRBD2. With 1 base clipped from V and 2 bases from J, the junction kept 1 base outside the gene matches. The CDR3 has 15 residues. Germline CDR1 is DFQATT and CDR2 is SNEGSKA (reference sequence). As DNA, the CDR3 is TGCAGTGCTAGAGGGACTAGCGGGACCACAGATACGCAGTATTTT. Translation gives CSARGTSGTTDTQYF.

This chain connects TRBV20-1 to TRBJ1-3; D call uncertain. From germline, CDR1 is DFQATT and CDR2 SNEGSKA (reference sequence). The CDR3 is 12 residues long. V was trimmed by 3 bases and J by 4 bases, leaving 7 bases between them. Written as DNA, the CDR3 is TGCAGTGCTAGTCCAGTGGGAAACACCATATATTTT. Translated, it gives CSASPVGNTIYF.

This clonotype has a handful of counts. The V gene is TRBV20-1, the J gene TRBJ1-1, with 8 bases that match TRBD1. Germline V gene sequence: CDR1 DFQATT, CDR2 SNEGSKA (reference sequence). This CDR3 has 13 amino acids. V lost 6 bases and J lost 2; bases outside the gene matches: 5. The CDR3 loop is CSATRGPNTEAFF. In DNA, the CDR3 is TGCAGTGCCACCAGGGGGCCAAACACTGAAGCTTTCTTT.

This clonotype was detected a few times. The chain uses TRBV12-3 or TRBV12-4 and TRBJ2-1; 11 nucleotides align to TRBD2. The ends lost 3 bases at V and 3 bases at J; junction bases unmatched: 4. The CDR3 is 16 residues long. The CDR3 DNA reads as TGTGCCAGCAGTTTTTTCGGGACTAGCGGCTACAATGAGCAGTTCTTC. Protein: CASSFFGTSGYNEQFF.

This clonotype has a handful of counts. The chain combines TRBV12-3 or TRBV12-4 with TRBJ1-5, with D possibly matching TRBD1 (5 bases). This CDR3 spans 14 amino acids. V was shortened by 11 bases and J by 3 bases, with 17 bases between the two germline ends. CDR3 residues: CADRGGWYNQPQHF. The CDR3 DNA follows: TGTGCCGACCGGGGGGGTTGGTACAATCAGCCCCAGCATTTT.

The CDR3: CASSLGQGLGQETQYF. Here the CDR3 DNA reads TGCGCCAGCAGCTTGGGGCAGGGACTGGGGCAAGAGACCCAGTACTTC. J is TRBJ2-5 and V is TRBV5-1; tentatively, D is TRBD2 (6 bases). V was trimmed by 0 bases and J by 2 bases, leaving 14 bases between them. Germline CDR1 reads SGHRS; CDR2 reads YFSETQ. This CDR3 spans 16 amino acids.

DNA of the CDR3: TGTGCCAGCAGCCACCGGACAGCCGAGCATGAAAAACTGTTTTTT. This sequence encodes CASSHRTAEHEKLFF. The rearrangement links TRBV14 to TRBJ1-4; TRBD1 might be the D (6 bases). Trimming shortened V by 3 bases and J by 6 bases, and 14 bases separated the two germline ends. This CDR3 comprises 15 residues. Germline loops: CDR1 SGHDN, CDR2 FVKESK.

This chain uses TRBV12-3 or TRBV12-4 with TRBJ2-1; D is unclear. Trimming cost V 2 bases and J 7 bases, with 9 bases left between them. This CDR3 has 13 amino acids. The CDR3 is CASSLRFGNEQFF. The CDR3 DNA sequence: TGTGCCAGCAGTTTAAGGTTCGGGAATGAGCAGTTCTTC.

The chain is built from TRBV2 and TRBJ2-2; D call uncertain. The CDR3 length is 14 residues. The V end was cut by 7 bases, the J end by 2 bases, with 11 bases between. Germline lookup yields CDR1 SNHLY and CDR2 FYNNEI. CDR3: CASKFRVNTGELFF. The CDR3 DNA follows: TGTGCCAGCAAATTCCGGGTAAACACCGGGGAGCTGTTTTTT.

This clonotype was picked up many times. An end of the junction does not agree with germline; a read error may underlie this. This chain links TRBV27 with TRBJ2-5, with D perhaps TRBD1 (5 bases). The CDR3 covers 13 residues. Germline V gives CDR1 MNHEY, CDR2 SMNVEV (reference sequence). CDR3 sequence: CASSPRVGETQYF. For the CDR3, the DNA is TGCGCCAGCAGCCCCAGGGTAGGAGAGACCCAGTACTTC.

The V gene is TRBV2, the J gene TRBJ1-5; weak D call: TRBD1 (6 bases). Germline V CDR1 and CDR2: SNHLY, FYNNEI. V lost 4 bases to trimming and J lost 9 bases, with 22 bases between them. The CDR3 runs to 16 residues. The CDR3 is CASSAPRGAGDGPQHF. CDR3 DNA sequence: TGTGCCAGCAGTGCTCCTCGGGGGGCAGGTGATGGGCCCCAGCATTTT.

This sequence joins TRBV6-5 and TRBJ1-6; perhaps TRBD1 as D (6 bases). This CDR3 contains 16 residues. V lost 2 bases and J 7 bases, leaving 15 bases between the germline ends. CDR1 MNHEY and CDR2 SVGAGI come from the germline V gene. The chain's CDR3 is CASSYKGGVSNSPLHF. Written as DNA, the CDR3 is TGTGCCAGCAGTTACAAAGGGGGGGTAAGCAATTCACCCCTCCACTTT.

There are a few counts of this clonotype. The J gene is TRBJ1-6, the V gene TRBV12-3 or TRBV12-4; the D gene is possibly TRBD1 (5 bases). The V and J ends lost 1 base and 7 bases respectively, with 14 bases between them. CDR3 length: 16 amino acids. CDR3: CASSLGQRGANSPLHF. DNA for the CDR3: TGTGCCAGCAGTTTAGGACAGCGGGGCGCCAATTCACCCCTCCACTTT.

This clonotype was picked up a small number of times. The genes are TRBV28 and TRBJ2-1; D possibly corresponds to TRBD2 (5 bases). V was cut by 2 bases and J by 9 bases, with 14 bases left in between. There are 14 residues in the CDR3. From germline, CDR1 is MDHEN and CDR2 SYDVKM. The CDR3 protein is CASSLNRGLGEQFF. CDR3 coding DNA: TGTGCCAGCAGTTTAAATCGGGGTTTGGGTGAGCAGTTCTTC.

V is TRBV2 and J is TRBJ2-1; either TRBD1 or TRBD2 may fit D (6 bases each). This CDR3 is built from 12 residues. V lost 7 bases and J 12 bases, leaving 16 bases between the germline ends. CDR1 and CDR2 from the germline V gene are SNHLY and FYNNEI. The CDR3 DNA is TGTGCCAGCAACGGAGGGGGACGGGTGCAGTTCTTC. Protein product: CASNGGGRVQFF.

V gene TRBV15 combines with J gene TRBJ2-1, with 12 bases that match TRBD2. With 1 base clipped from V and 5 bases from J, the junction kept 6 bases outside the gene matches. CDR1 and CDR2 from the germline V gene are LNHNV and YYDKDF (reference sequence). This CDR3 is built from 17 residues. CDR3 in DNA: TGTGCCACCAGCAGAGGGGCTAGCGGGGGGGACCACAATGAGCAGTTCTTC. Its protein product is CATSRGASGGDHNEQFF.

The genes are TRBV12-3 or TRBV12-4 and TRBJ1-2; no clear D. The CDR3 has 12 residues. V lost 4 bases to trimming and J lost 1 base, with 4 bases between them. The CDR3 DNA is TGTGCCAGCAGTTACAATAACTATGGCTACACCTTC. Protein product: CASSYNNYGYTF.

The CDR3 loop reads CAWSLQDNLYGYTF. CDR3 DNA: TGTGCCTGGAGCCTCCAGGACAACCTCTATGGCTACACCTTC. J is TRBJ1-2 and V is TRBV30; possible D gene TRBD1, 5 bases. The CDR3 is 14 amino acids. Germline CDR1 is GTSNPN and CDR2 is SVGIG (reference sequence). V lost 3 bases to trimming and J lost 4 bases, with 15 bases between them.

V and J are TRBV28 and TRBJ1-5; TRBD1 is a possible D gene (5 bases). Germline assignment: CDR1 MDHEN and CDR2 SYDVKM. Trimming took off 7 bases at V and 7 bases at J, with 17 bases between the two ends. The CDR3 consists of 14 residues. The CDR3 sequence: CASNGGGLGQPQHF. For the CDR3, the DNA is TGTGCCAGCAATGGCGGGGGACTCGGCCAGCCCCAGCATTTT.

This clonotype was seen a handful of times. CDR3 in amino acids: CASSLDGLAGGYEQYF. CDR3 DNA: TGCGCCAGCAGCTTGGATGGACTAGCGGGAGGGTACGAGCAGTACTTC. The V call is TRBV5-1, the J call TRBJ2-7; 15 nucleotides align to TRBD2. The CDR3 extends over 16 amino acids. V shed 0 bases and J 4 bases; nucleotides not matched to a gene: 2. Germline V CDR1 and CDR2: SGHRS, YFSETQ.

This clonotype was seen only a few times. The chain has TRBV10-3 and TRBJ2-2, with 8 bases that match TRBD2. CDR3 length: 16 residues. V shed 8 bases and J 5 bases; nucleotides not matched to a gene: 13. Per the germline V gene, CDR1 is ENHRY and CDR2 is SYGVKD. The CDR3 sequence is CAISADGLAGTGELFF. The CDR3 region has the DNA TGTGCCATCTCTGCGGATGGACTAGCTGGGACCGGGGAGCTGTTTTTT.

CDR3 protein: CSRLQSSYNEQFF. DNA of the CDR3: TGCAGTAGACTCCAGAGCTCCTACAATGAGCAGTTCTTC. The gene calls are TRBV20-1 and TRBJ2-1; D not resolved. Germline values: CDR1 DFQATT, CDR2 SNEGSKA (reference sequence). Trimming took 8 bases from V and 0 from J, leaving 11 bases between them. This CDR3 has 13 residues.